The clone carrying this T cell receptor beta chain was detected only once. Its antigen is not known. These data are taken from a study of siplizumab effects on memory and regulatory T cells. Study observations and caveats: In siplizumab cultures, the suppressive function of proliferating Tregs remained unconfirmed. With siplizumab, mappable alloreactive CD4+ clones averaged roughly 69% Treg-derived, versus 25% to 30% in controls. Memory cells seemed less diverse than naive T cells, which seemed major alloresponse contributors.

From germline, CDR1 is SGDLS and CDR2 YYNGEE. The CDR3 extends over 14 amino acids. V lost 2 bases, J lost 3 bases, and 4 bases stayed unmatched. Data came from immunoSEQ multiplex PCR; TCRdb stores just in-frame clones and leaves some out. The sample has more than 85,000 clones, approximately 92% seen once. The source material was CD4+ T cells sorted from blood. The J gene is TRBJ1-1, the V gene TRBV9, with 7 nucleotides matching TRBD1. This TCR was recovered from a human donor in good health. Some clones in this sample may be carry-over from other donors' samples. CDR3 protein: CASSVRTGDTEAFF. DNA of the CDR3: TGTGCCAGCAGCGTCAGGACAGGCGACACTGAAGCTTTCTTT.